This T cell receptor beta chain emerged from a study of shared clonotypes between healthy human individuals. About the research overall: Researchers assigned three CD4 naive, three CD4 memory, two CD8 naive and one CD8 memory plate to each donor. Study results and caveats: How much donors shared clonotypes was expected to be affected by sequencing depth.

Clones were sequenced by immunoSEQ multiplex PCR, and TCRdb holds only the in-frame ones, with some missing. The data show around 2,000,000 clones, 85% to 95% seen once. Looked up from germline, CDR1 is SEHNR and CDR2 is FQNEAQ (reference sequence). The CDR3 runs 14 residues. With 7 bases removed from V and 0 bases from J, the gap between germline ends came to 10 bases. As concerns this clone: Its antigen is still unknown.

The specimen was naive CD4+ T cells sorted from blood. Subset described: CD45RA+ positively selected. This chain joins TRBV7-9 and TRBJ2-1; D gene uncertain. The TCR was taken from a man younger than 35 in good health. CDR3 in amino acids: CASTLESSYNEQFF. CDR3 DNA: TGTGCCAGCACCTTGGAGAGCTCCTACAATGAGCAGTTCTTC.